Presented here are 29 T cell receptor beta chains from one specimen sequenced in a study of T cell responses to AZD1222 COVID-19 vaccine. Libraries were prepared by immunoSEQ multiplex PCR; TCRdb keeps only in-frame clonotypes and omits some of them. The table includes about 120,000 clones, approximately 85% detected once. The sequenced sample was peripheral blood, obtained on day 0 of AZD1222 vaccination. The receptors here all came from an adult in good health.

A single count supports this clone. The V gene is TRBV9, the J gene TRBJ2-7, with a possible D match to TRBD1 (6 bases). This CDR3 is built from 16 residues. V lost 0 bases and J lost 2, with 15 bases in between. Germline values: CDR1 SGDLS, CDR2 YYNGEE. The CDR3 spells CASSVDPGVGPYEQYF. The CDR3 nucleotides are TGTGCCAGCAGCGTAGATCCAGGGGTGGGTCCCTACGAGCAGTACTTC. Supplemented by reference TRBV9 and TRBJ2-7, the full variable domain reads DSGVTQTPKHLITATGQRVTLRCSPRSGDLSVYWYQQSLDQGLQFLIQYYNGEERAKGNILERFSAQQFPDLHSELNLSSLELGDSALYFCASSVDPGVGPYEQYFGPGTRLTVT.

V gene TRBV28 combines with J gene TRBJ2-6, with 10 bases lining up with TRBD1. V dropped 4 bases and J dropped 4; count of bases not matched to a gene: 16. CDR3 length: 20 residues. Germline V CDR1 and CDR2: MDHEN, SYDVKM. The CDR3 spells CASSYPGTGALPLGANVLTF. As DNA, the CDR3 is TGTGCCAGCAGTTACCCCGGGACAGGGGCCCTACCCTTGGGGGCCAACGTCCTGACTTTC.

The V call is TRBV11-2, the J call TRBJ1-4; 8 bases are shared with TRBD1. This CDR3 is built from 16 residues. The J segment lost 1 base and the V segment lost 4 bases, leaving 5 bases of the junction unmatched. Germline V gene data show CDR1 as SGHAT and CDR2 as FQNNGV. The CDR3 DNA is TGTGCCAGCAGCTCATTAGACAGGGGAACTAATGAAAAACTGTTTTTT. This encodes CASSSLDRGTNEKLFF.

The gene calls are TRBV9 and TRBJ2-7, with D tentatively TRBD2 (5 bases). CDR3 length: 14 residues. Germline values: CDR1 SGDLS, CDR2 YYNGEE. Between the trimmed V and J ends, which lost 0 bases and 4 bases, there was a span of 11 bases. CDR3 residues: CASSVGMGAYEQYF. Here the CDR3 DNA reads TGTGCCAGCAGCGTAGGAATGGGAGCTTACGAGCAGTACTTC. The complete variable domain, with remaining parts taken from reference TRBV9 and TRBJ2-7, reads DSGVTQTPKHLITATGQRVTLRCSPRSGDLSVYWYQQSLDQGLQFLIQYYNGEERAKGNILERFSAQQFPDLHSELNLSSLELGDSALYFCASSVGMGAYEQYFGPGTRLTVT.

The chain uses TRBV5-6 and TRBJ2-7, with D possibly TRBD2 on 5 matching bases. The germline CDR1 and CDR2 sequences are SGHDT and YYEEEE. The CDR3 runs 14 residues. V was shortened by 1 base and J by 0 bases, with 8 bases between the two germline ends. CDR3 sequence (DNA): TGTGCCAGCAGCTTGCCTAGCAGCTCCTACGAGCAGTACTTC. This sequence encodes CASSLPSSSYEQYF.

The genes are TRBV12-3 or TRBV12-4 and TRBJ1-2, with D hard to call. The V end was cut by 0 bases, the J end by 5 bases, with 1 base between. The CDR3 covers 11 residues. CDR3 sequence: CASSLAYGYTF. In nucleotides, the CDR3 is TGTGCCAGCAGTTTAGCTTATGGCTACACCTTC.

In its sample, this clone was seen a few times. This rearrangement joins TRBV11-3 to TRBJ1-4; tentatively, D is TRBD1 (6 bases). There are 15 residues in the CDR3. V dropped 5 bases and J dropped 5 bases, with 15 bases sitting between them. Germline V gives CDR1 SGHNT, CDR2 YENEEA. The CDR3 sequence is CASSRFGGLNEKLFF. In DNA, the CDR3 is TGTGCCAGCAGCCGATTTGGGGGGCTAAATGAAAAACTGTTTTTT.

This sequence joins TRBV2 and TRBJ2-5; 9 nucleotides line up with TRBD1. This CDR3 comprises 14 residues. V lost 6 bases to trimming and J lost 5 bases; unmatched junction nucleotides: 7. The germline V gene encodes CDR1 SNHLY and CDR2 FYNNEI. DNA for the CDR3: TGTGCCAGCAGCCGGGACAGGGTGTGGGAGACCCAGTACTTC. Its protein is CASSRDRVWETQYF. The variable domain in full, with the rest retrieved from reference TRBV2 and TRBJ2-5, is EPEVTQTPSHQVTQMGQEVILRCVPISNHLYFYWYRQILGQKVEFLVSFYNNEISEKSEIFDDQFSVERPDGSNFTLKIRSTKLEDSAMYFCASSRDRVWETQYFGPGTRLLVL.

The V call is TRBV11-3, the J call TRBJ2-3; D is perhaps TRBD2 (5 bases). This CDR3 region has 16 residues. The V end lost 1 base, the J end lost 1 base, and 12 bases lay between the germline ends. The germline CDR1 and CDR2 sequences are SGHNT and YENEEA. DNA of the CDR3: TGTGCCAGCAGCTTAGTCATCGGTAGCGGCACAGATACGCAGTATTTT. Amino acid sequence: CASSLVIGSGTDTQYF.

This clone was recorded a few times. V and J are TRBV5-6 and TRBJ1-2; no definite D call. CDR3 length: 13 amino acids. The germline V gene encodes CDR1 SGHDT and CDR2 YYEEEE. Trimming removed 0 bases from V and 3 bases from J, with 6 bases in between. The CDR3 DNA follows: TGTGCCAGCAGCTTGGGGGAGGACTATGGCTACACCTTC. As protein: CASSLGEDYGYTF.

CDR3 in DNA: TGTGCCAGCTGGGCGGGCTACTCCTACGAGCAGTACTTC. Translated: CASWAGYSYEQYF. The J gene is TRBJ2-7, the V gene TRBV6-5; D may be TRBD2 (5 bases). Germline CDR1 and CDR2: MNHEY and SVGAGI. Trimming left V 8 bases short and J 0 bases short, with 11 bases between. The CDR3 consists of 13 residues.

The V call is TRBV5-1, the J call TRBJ1-1; D may be TRBD1 (6 bases). The CDR3 spans 15 residues. Deletions cut 5 bases from V and 4 bases from J, with 18 bases between. Germline-derived CDR1 and CDR2 are SGHRS and YFSETQ. The CDR3 loop reads CASSPSGTSGTEAFF. The CDR3 coding sequence is TGCGCCAGCAGTCCATCGGGGACATCTGGCACTGAAGCTTTCTTT.

CDR3: CASSQSGGPYNEQFF. CDR3 DNA: TGTGCCAGCAGCCAATCTGGGGGCCCCTACAATGAGCAGTTCTTC. The chain joins TRBV4-2 to TRBJ2-1; D perhaps matches TRBD1 (6 bases). The CDR3 totals 15 residues. Germline CDR1 reads LGHNA; CDR2 reads YNFKEQ. V was pared by 2 bases and J by 2 bases, with 10 bases between.

CDR3 coding DNA: TGTGCCAGCACCTTCCGTCAGGGCTACACCTTC. Translating gives CASTFRQGYTF. The chain joins TRBV5-6 to TRBJ1-2; no reliable D call. The V gene's germline CDR1 is SGHDT and CDR2 YYEEEE. The CDR3 is made up of 11 amino acids. The V end lost 6 bases, the J end lost 8 bases, and 11 bases lay between the germline ends.

The chain combines TRBV5-1 with TRBJ1-2; weak D call: TRBD1 (6 bases). This CDR3 comprises 13 residues. Germline lookup yields CDR1 SGHRS and CDR2 YFSETQ. The V gene lost 5 bases and the J gene lost 2 bases, with 10 bases spanning the gap. CDR3 protein: CASSPDRNYGYTF. CDR3 DNA: TGCGCCAGCAGTCCAGACAGGAACTATGGCTACACCTTC.

The chain combines TRBV9 with TRBJ2-3; no clear D gene. The CDR3 runs 10 residues. The germline gives CDR1 SGDLS, CDR2 YYNGEE. V lost 7 bases to trimming and J lost 10 bases, with 10 bases between them. The CDR3 sequence: CASGLIPQYF. The CDR3 DNA sequence: TGTGCCAGCGGATTAATACCGCAGTATTTT.

V is TRBV28 and J is TRBJ1-1; D not resolved. Germline V gives CDR1 MDHEN, CDR2 SYDVKM. The CDR3 runs to 14 residues. Deletions cut 5 bases from V and 2 bases from J, with 12 bases between. The CDR3 DNA reads as TGTGCCAGCAGTAGCCCCCCGGCTAACACTGAAGCTTTCTTT. Translated: CASSSPPANTEAFF.

V is TRBV19 and J is TRBJ1-4, with a possible D match to TRBD1 (5 bases). Trimming left V 7 bases short and J 5 bases short, with 20 bases between. Germline V gene data show CDR1 as LNHDA and CDR2 as SQIVND (reference sequence). The CDR3 has 16 residues. CDR3 sequence reads: CASTTGRGSFNEKLFF. DNA of the CDR3: TGTGCCAGTACCACGGGTCGGGGGTCCTTCAATGAAAAACTGTTTTTT.

This clone was counted once. The chain uses TRBV7-2 and TRBJ2-3; TRBD2 matches at 12 bases. The J segment lost 2 bases and the V segment lost 5 bases, leaving 5 bases of the junction unmatched. CDR3 length equals 16 residues. Per the germline V gene, CDR1 is SGHTA and CDR2 is FQGNSA. The CDR3 sequence is CASSGRTSGATDTQYF. The CDR3 bases are TGTGCCAGCAGCGGACGGACTAGCGGGGCCACAGATACGCAGTATTTT.

The rearrangement uses TRBV29-1 and TRBJ2-2, with unresolved D. V lost 7 bases and J 1 base, leaving 10 bases between the germline ends. The length of the CDR3 is 13 residues. The germline V gene has CDR1 SQVTM and CDR2 ANQGSEA. CDR3 in DNA: TGCAGCGGGCACACGGTGAACACCGGGGAGCTGTTTTTT. It codes for CSGHTVNTGELFF.

The CDR3 DNA sequence: TGTGCCAGCAGGGACAGGGGACGCACTGAAGCTTTCTTT. As protein: CASRDRGRTEAFF. The rearrangement uses TRBV12-3 or TRBV12-4 and TRBJ1-1, with 9 bases matching TRBD1. J was trimmed by 4 bases and V by 6 bases; bases with no gene match: 3. The CDR3 extends over 13 amino acids.

This chain uses TRBV6-5 with TRBJ2-5, with TRBD2 matching over 10 bases. The ends lost 4 bases at V and 0 bases at J; junction bases unmatched: 5. The CDR3 sequence is 16 residues long. Germline loops: CDR1 MNHEY, CDR2 SVGAGI. DNA for the CDR3: TGTGCCAGCAGTTCCCTAGCGGGAGCGTACCAAGAGACCCAGTACTTC. Translated: CASSSLAGAYQETQYF.

This chain links TRBV2 with TRBJ1-5, with a possible D match to TRBD1 (5 bases). The V gene's germline CDR1 is SNHLY and CDR2 FYNNEI. The CDR3 sequence is 14 residues long. Trimming shortened V by 6 bases and J by 0 bases, and 9 bases separated the two germline ends. The CDR3 region has the DNA TGTGCCAGCAGCGGGGGAACTAGCAATCAGCCCCAGCATTTT. This translates into CASSGGTSNQPQHF. The full variable domain, in which reference TRBV2 and TRBJ1-5 provide the parts outside the CDR3, is EPEVTQTPSHQVTQMGQEVILRCVPISNHLYFYWYRQILGQKVEFLVSFYNNEISEKSEIFDDQFSVERPDGSNFTLKIRSTKLEDSAMYFCASSGGTSNQPQHFGDGTRLSIL.

This chain connects TRBV10-3 to TRBJ2-7, with D tentatively TRBD2 (6 bases). The CDR3 spans 12 residues. Trimming removed 10 bases from V and 3 bases from J, with 13 bases in between. Germline V gives CDR1 ENHRY, CDR2 SYGVKD. The CDR3: CATVGGGYEQYF. CDR3 nucleotides: TGTGCCACGGTGGGAGGAGGCTACGAGCAGTACTTC.

The V call is TRBV4-3, the J call TRBJ2-3; 11 nucleotides agree with TRBD2. This CDR3 is 16 amino acids long. J lost 8 bases, V lost 0 bases, and 7 bases had no gene match. Germline assignment: CDR1 LGHNA and CDR2 YSLEER. The CDR3 sequence: CASSQDLLAGASTQYF. The CDR3 region has the DNA TGCGCCAGCAGCCAAGATTTACTAGCGGGAGCTAGTACGCAGTATTTT.

The V and J genes are TRBV24-1 and TRBJ2-5; D may be TRBD1 (7 bases). Germline CDR1 is KGHDR and CDR2 is SFDVKD. This CDR3 region has 14 residues. Trimming stripped 5 bases from V and 5 bases from J, with 14 bases between. Here the CDR3 reads CATSGGVTGETQYF. In DNA, the CDR3 is TGTGCCACCAGTGGGGGGGTGACAGGGGAGACCCAGTACTTC.

The chain employs TRBV5-1 and TRBJ2-2; 10 bases line up with TRBD1. J lost 4 bases, V lost 7 bases, and 7 bases had no gene match. The CDR3 sequence is 15 residues long. Germline V lookup: CDR1 SGHRS, CDR2 YFSETQ. In nucleotides, the CDR3 is TGCGCCAGCGGGAGACAGGGGGCAGGCACCGGGGAGCTGTTTTTT. It encodes CASGRQGAGTGELFF. The full variable domain, completed using reference TRBV5-1 and TRBJ2-2, is KAGVTQTPRYLIKTRGQQVTLSCSPISGHRSVSWYQQTPGQGLQFLFEYFSETQRNKGNFPGRFSGRQFSNSRSEMNVSTLELGDSALYLCASGRQGAGTGELFFGEGSRLTVL.

DNA of the CDR3: TGCGCCAGCAGCCCCACCGAGGGACCCATGAACACTGAAGCTTTCTTT. As protein: CASSPTEGPMNTEAFF. J is TRBJ1-1 and V is TRBV5-1; a possible D gene is TRBD1 (5 bases). Trimming took 4 bases from V and 0 from J, leaving 16 bases between them. This CDR3 is built from 16 residues. CDR1 is SGHRS, CDR2 YFSETQ, per germline.

The V and J genes are TRBV28 and TRBJ1-3; no firm D call. The CDR3 extends over 15 amino acids. Per the germline V gene, CDR1 is MDHEN and CDR2 is SYDVKM. V was shortened by 4 bases and J by 0 bases, with 10 bases between the two germline ends. Here the CDR3 reads CASSSQMVSGNTIYF. CDR3 coding DNA: TGTGCCAGCAGTTCCCAGATGGTCTCTGGAAACACCATATATTTT.